This entry lists 27 T cell receptor beta chains sequenced from one sample in a study of cytomegalovirus exposure and HLA in healthy donors. The primer mix had 60 Vbeta and 13 Jbeta primers. Sequencing was performed with immunoSEQ multiplex PCR; in TCRdb, only in-frame clones are kept and a portion is missing. Of tens of thousands of clones listed, roughly 70% are singletons. The material sequenced was PBMCs. These receptors were collected from a man between 50 and 59 years old in good health and CMV-seropositive.

The chain links TRBV10-2 to TRBJ1-1; 8 bases map to TRBD1. V was pared by 4 bases and J by 0 bases, with 1 base of the junction left unmatched. The CDR3 has 14 amino acids. Germline CDR1 WSHSY, CDR2 SAAADI. The CDR3 region is CASSATGVNTEAFF. CDR3 DNA: TGCGCCAGCAGTGCGACAGGGGTGAACACTGAAGCTTTCTTT.

The V gene is TRBV19, the J gene TRBJ1-2, with 11 bases identical to TRBD1. This CDR3 has 13 residues. Germline assignment: CDR1 LNHDA and CDR2 SQIVND (reference sequence). J gave up 7 bases and V 8 bases, and 6 bases lay outside the gene matches. The CDR3 sequence is CASRGQGASGYTF. CDR3 coding DNA: TGTGCCAGTCGAGGACAGGGGGCCTCTGGCTACACCTTC.

The V gene is TRBV9, the J gene TRBJ2-1; tentatively, D is TRBD2 (5 bases). Germline loops: CDR1 SGDLS, CDR2 YYNGEE. V lost 4 bases and J 0 bases, leaving 11 bases between the germline ends. The CDR3 spans 15 residues. CDR3 residues: CASSPWESSYNEQFF. CDR3 coding DNA: TGTGCCAGCAGCCCCTGGGAGAGCTCCTACAATGAGCAGTTCTTC.

The V call is TRBV7-8, the J call TRBJ2-2; TRBD2 aligns across 8 bases. V lost 0 bases to trimming and J lost 6 bases; unmatched junction nucleotides: 12. Germline CDR1 reads SGHVS; CDR2 reads FQNEAQ. This CDR3 spans 18 amino acids. CDR3 bases: TGTGCCAGCAGCTTAGCCTTCCCCGGACTAGCCGGATCCGGGGAGCTGTTTTTT. Translation gives CASSLAFPGLAGSGELFF.

V is TRBV5-1 and J is TRBJ2-2, with 7 positions matching TRBD1. J lost 7 bases, V lost 0 bases, and 6 bases had no gene match. Germline CDR1 is SGHRS and CDR2 is YFSETQ. The CDR3 runs 15 residues. CDR3 DNA: TGCGCCAGCAGCTTGGGACAGGGCTTGTTCGGGGAGCTGTTTTTT. Protein sequence: CASSLGQGLFGELFF.

This chain connects TRBV7-3 to TRBJ2-2; 7 bases are a match to TRBD1. This CDR3 contains 15 residues. V lost 2 bases, J lost 1 base, and 1 base stayed unmatched. Germline V gene sequence: CDR1 SGHTA, CDR2 FQGTGA. Here the CDR3 reads CASSLGTVNTGELFF. CDR3 bases: TGTGCCAGCAGCTTAGGGACAGTGAACACCGGGGAGCTGTTTTTT. Combining the CDR3 with reference TRBV7-3 and TRBJ2-2 gives the whole variable domain GAGVSQTPSNKVTEKGKYVELRCDPISGHTALYWYRQSLGQGPEFLIYFQGTGAADDSGLPNDRFFAVRPEGSVSTLKIQRTERGDSAVYLCASSLGTVNTGELFFGEGSRLTVL.

This sequence joins TRBV5-4 and TRBJ2-7; 11 bases fit TRBD2. V lost 2 bases and J lost 4; bases outside the gene matches: 11. CDR3 length: 17 amino acids. Germline values: CDR1 SGHNT, CDR2 YYREEE (reference sequence). Here the CDR3 DNA reads TGTGCCAGCAGCTTACGTAGGCTAGCGGGAGGCGGTTACGAGCAGTACTTC. This translates into CASSLRRLAGGGYEQYF.

This clone was seen only a few times. The chain employs TRBV7-2 and TRBJ2-5; possibly TRBD1 for D (6 bases). Trimming stripped 3 bases from V and 13 bases from J, with 12 bases between. CDR1 and CDR2 from the germline V gene are SGHTA and FQGNSA. This CDR3 has 11 amino acids. This chain's CDR3 is CASSFRTAWYF. In nucleotides, the CDR3 is TGTGCCAGCAGCTTCAGGACAGCTTGGTACTTC.

This sequence joins TRBV29-1 and TRBJ2-3; 12 nucleotides match TRBD2. Trimming cost V 3 bases and J 0 bases; bases outside gene matches: 7. The CDR3 sequence is 17 residues long. Looked up from germline, CDR1 is SQVTM and CDR2 is ANQGSEA. The CDR3 here is CSVDPTSGGVSTDTQYF. The CDR3 nucleotides are TGCAGCGTTGACCCGACTAGCGGGGGAGTAAGCACAGATACGCAGTATTTT.

This chain links TRBV7-2 with TRBJ2-5; weak D call: TRBD2 (6 bases). Germline CDR1 SGHTA, CDR2 FQGNSA. CDR3 length: 17 residues. Trimming removed 5 bases at V and 2 bases at J, with 21 bases between. CDR3 in amino acids: CASSGHRAGRRQETQYF. CDR3 nucleotides: TGTGCCAGCAGCGGTCATAGGGCGGGAAGGCGGCAAGAGACCCAGTACTTC.

J is TRBJ2-7 and V is TRBV18, with TRBD1 identical over 7 bases. From germline, CDR1 is KGHSH and CDR2 LQKENI. CDR3 size: 15 residues. The trim removed 2 bases at V and 0 bases at J, leaving 4 bases unmatched. CDR3 nucleotide sequence: TGTGCCAGCTCACCAAAGGGACAGTCCTCCTACGAGCAGTACTTC. As protein: CASSPKGQSSYEQYF. Supplemented by reference TRBV18 and TRBJ2-7, the full variable domain reads NAGVMQNPRHLVRRRGQEARLRCSPMKGHSHVYWYRQLPEEGLKFMVYLQKENIIDESGMPKERFSAEFPKEGPSILRIQQVVRGDSAAYFCASSPKGQSSYEQYFGPGTRLTVT.

The chain carries TRBV27 and TRBJ2-4; possible D gene TRBD1, 6 bases. Germline-derived CDR1 and CDR2 are MNHEY and SMNVEV (reference sequence). Trimming stripped 5 bases from V and 0 bases from J, with 17 bases between. This CDR3 is built from 17 residues. CDR3 bases: TGTGCCAGCAGTGCTACAGGGACAATCCTAGCCAAAAACATTCAGTACTTC. It yields the protein CASSATGTILAKNIQYF.

There are a few counts of this clone. J is TRBJ2-3 and V is TRBV29-1, with 7 bases matching TRBD2. CDR3 length: 14 residues. The junction had 7 bases not matched to a gene; V was cut back by 3 bases and J by 4 bases. The germline V gene has CDR1 SQVTM and CDR2 ANQGSEA. The CDR3 reads CSVDGPAGADTQYF. CDR3 in DNA: TGCAGCGTTGATGGGCCGGCGGGGGCAGATACGCAGTATTTT.

This clone was detected only a few times. The rearrangement joins TRBV2 to TRBJ1-1, with 7 bases aligning to TRBD1. This CDR3 is built from 14 residues. Losses at the gene ends were 4 bases for V and 4 bases for J; bases not matched to a gene: 6. Germline CDR1 reads SNHLY; CDR2 reads FYNNEI. Written as DNA, the CDR3 is TGTGCCAGCAGTGTTGATCAGGGGGGCACTGAAGCTTTCTTT. Translated: CASSVDQGGTEAFF.

The chain joins TRBV5-1 to TRBJ1-3; 8 bases align to TRBD1. The length of the CDR3 is 14 residues. Germline assignment: CDR1 SGHRS and CDR2 YFSETQ. Germline trimming cut 3 bases from V and 2 bases from J; bases unmatched to any gene: 1. The CDR3 region has the DNA TGCGCCAGCAGCTCGACAGGGGCTGGAAACACCATATATTTT. Translating it yields CASSSTGAGNTIYF.

This chain links TRBV10-3 with TRBJ1-4, with D tentatively TRBD1 (5 bases). Germline values: CDR1 ENHRY, CDR2 SYGVKD. Trimming shortened V by 0 bases and J by 3 bases, and 11 bases separated the two germline ends. CDR3 length: 16 amino acids. CDR3 coding DNA: TGTGCCATCAGTGAGTCAAGGGGTACGGCTAATGAAAAACTGTTTTTT. This sequence encodes CAISESRGTANEKLFF.

This sequence joins TRBV6-6 and TRBJ2-7; D gene unclear. Germline V CDR1 and CDR2: MNHNY, SVGAGI (reference sequence). The CDR3 runs 13 residues. The V end lost 4 bases, the J end lost 4 bases, and 11 bases lay between the germline ends. CDR3 residues: CASSFNEAYEQYF. CDR3 DNA sequence: TGTGCCAGCAGTTTTAATGAGGCTTACGAGCAGTACTTC.

This sequence joins TRBV29-1 and TRBJ1-6; D not resolved. From germline, CDR1 is SQVTM and CDR2 ANQGSEA. The CDR3 has 13 amino acids. The ends were cut back, 4 bases at V and 0 bases at J, with 4 bases in the middle. CDR3 nucleotides: TGCAGCGTTGCTCTCTCCTATAATTCACCCCTCCACTTT. Protein: CSVALSYNSPLHF.

V usage is TRBV10-2 and J usage is TRBJ2-3, with TRBD2 matching over 7 bases. Germline V CDR1 and CDR2: WSHSY, SAAADI. After removal of 0 bases from V and 0 bases from J, the junction contained 9 bases not matched to a gene. This CDR3 is built from 18 residues. CDR3 bases: TGCGCCAGCAGTGAGTCGAAGGGGTGGGGGGGGAGCACAGATACGCAGTATTTT. Its protein is CASSESKGWGGSTDTQYF.

The chain employs TRBV4-1 and TRBJ1-6; D is uncertain. V lost 0 bases to trimming and J lost 0 bases, with 6 bases between them. This CDR3 spans 16 amino acids. The germline CDR1 and CDR2 sequences are MGHRA and YSYEKL. The CDR3 nucleotides are TGCGCCAGCAGCCAAGACAGGTCCTCCTATAATTCACCCCTCCACTTT. Protein sequence: CASSQDRSSYNSPLHF.

The chain recombines TRBV6-5 with TRBJ2-5, with 7 bases aligning to TRBD2. The last part of the DNA fits TRBJ2-7 better; the J call may be wrong. This CDR3 contains 14 residues. CDR1 is MNHEY and CDR2 is SVGAGI in the germline V gene. DNA of the CDR3: TGTGCCAGCAGTTACTTTGGACTAGTCCACGAGCAGTACTTC. Residues: CASSYFGLVHEQYF.

The chain has TRBV30 and TRBJ1-2; 7 bases are a match to TRBD1. Germline values: CDR1 GTSNPN, CDR2 SVGIG (reference sequence). Unmatched junction bases numbered 7, after V lost 4 bases and J lost 8 bases. The CDR3 loop spans 12 amino acids. The CDR3: CAWTPRGWGYTF. Written as DNA, the CDR3 is TGTGCCTGGACCCCCAGGGGGTGGGGCTACACCTTC.

This clone was seen only a few times. Because it lacks the conserved phenylalanine or tryptophan at the end, this CDR3 is likely a read error. The rearrangement uses TRBV29-1 and TRBJ1-2; tentatively, D is TRBD1 (6 bases). Germline CDR1 reads SQVTM; CDR2 reads ANQGSEA. Trimming removed 5 bases from V and 7 bases from J, with 17 bases in between. This CDR3 is 13 amino acids long. CDR3 in amino acids: CSVKTGTSPGYTV. The CDR3 DNA reads TGCAGCGTTAAGACCGGGACATCCCCTGGCTACACCGTC.

DNA for the CDR3: TGTGCCAGCAGTTTATCTTGGCTAGCGAGCTACGAGCAGTACTTC. This sequence encodes CASSLSWLASYEQYF. V and J are TRBV27 and TRBJ2-7; D might be TRBD2 (6 bases). V lost 0 bases to trimming and J lost 3 bases, with 12 bases between them. Germline V CDR1 and CDR2: MNHEY, SMNVEV (reference sequence). The CDR3 is 15 residues long.

This chain links TRBV28 with TRBJ1-4, with 7 bases that match TRBD1. Per the germline V gene, CDR1 is MDHEN and CDR2 is SYDVKM. There are 15 residues in the CDR3. With V trimmed by 6 bases and J by 0 bases, 4 bases remained unmatched. The CDR3 reads CASRPTGATNEKLFF. The CDR3 nucleotides are TGTGCCAGCAGACCCACAGGGGCAACTAATGAAAAACTGTTTTTT. The entire variable domain, with the rest obtained from reference TRBV28 and TRBJ1-4, is as follows: DVKVTQSSRYLVKRTGEKVFLECVQDMDHENMFWYRQDPGLGLRLIYFSYDVKMKEKGDIPEGYSVSREKKERFSLILESASTNQTSMYLCASRPTGATNEKLFFGSGTQLSVL.

This clone was recorded once. V gene TRBV2 combines with J gene TRBJ1-5, with D unresolved. CDR1 and CDR2 from the germline V gene are SNHLY and FYNNEI. The CDR3 length is 15 residues. The V end lost 2 bases, the J end lost 3 bases, and 11 bases lay between the germline ends. The CDR3 DNA follows: TGTGCCAGCAGTGAACAGATGGCAGACAATCAGCCCCAGCATTTT. Amino acid sequence: CASSEQMADNQPQHF.

The genes are TRBV5-1 and TRBJ1-2; 9 nucleotides align to TRBD1. V was pared by 4 bases and J by 4 bases, with 8 bases of the junction left unmatched. CDR1 and CDR2 from the germline V gene are SGHRS and YFSETQ. This CDR3 is 15 amino acids long. The CDR3 nucleotides read TGCGCCAGCAGCGTCTGGACAGGGGAGGGCTATGGCTACACCTTC. It is translated as CASSVWTGEGYGYTF.